This T cell receptor (beta chain) was obtained from a study of blood T cell repertoires in COVID-19. Study as a whole: Specimens from acute and convalescent COVID-19 originated in the United States, Italy and Spain. T cells, B-cell-depleted T cells, or PBMCs provided the cDNA or gDNA that served as material.

Original methodology: Quantification of nucleated cells was approximated via reference gene primer amplification. Data came from immunoSEQ multiplex PCR; TCRdb stores just in-frame clones and leaves some out. V, J and clone size derive from that table, while D and trimming were established from the DNA sequence. The table includes about 300,000 clones, about 89% detected once. This CDR3 comprises 15 residues. Trimming left V 5 bases short and J 6 bases short, with 20 bases between. Germline V gene sequence: CDR1 MNHEY, CDR2 SMNVEV (reference sequence). This sequence originates from a man aged 18 to 29 who had recovered from COVID-19. Sequenced sample: peripheral blood. This chain connects TRBV27 to TRBJ2-7, with no clear D. This CDR3 reads CASSPTPASSGEQYF. The CDR3 nucleotides are TGTGCCAGCAGTCCAACCCCGGCTAGTTCGGGCGAGCAGTACTTC.